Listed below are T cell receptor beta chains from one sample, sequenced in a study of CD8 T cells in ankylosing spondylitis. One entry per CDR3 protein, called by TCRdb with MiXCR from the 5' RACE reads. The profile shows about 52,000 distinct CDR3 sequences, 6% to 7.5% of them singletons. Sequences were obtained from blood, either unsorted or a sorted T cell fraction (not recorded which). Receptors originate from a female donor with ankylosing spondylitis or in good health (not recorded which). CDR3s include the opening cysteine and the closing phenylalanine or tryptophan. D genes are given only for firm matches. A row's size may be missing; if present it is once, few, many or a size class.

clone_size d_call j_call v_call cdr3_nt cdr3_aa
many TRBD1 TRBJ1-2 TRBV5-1 TGCGCCAGCAGCTTGGAGGGGGCCGGCTACACCTTC CASSLEGAGYTF
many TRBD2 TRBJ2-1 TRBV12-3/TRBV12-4 TGTGCCAGCAGGGGACTAGCGGGGGGGAGCTCCTACAATGAGCAGTTCTTC CASRGLAGGSSYNEQFF
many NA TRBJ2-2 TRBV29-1 TGCAGCGTTGCGGGGCCGAACACCGGGGAGCTGTTTTTT CSVAGPNTGELFF
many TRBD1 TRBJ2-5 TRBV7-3 TGTGCCAGCGAAATGACAGGGGGCATAGAAGAGACCCAGTACTTC CASEMTGGIEETQYF
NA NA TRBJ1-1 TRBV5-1 TGCGCCAGCAGCGCAGAGGGGAGTAAGAACACTGAAGCTTTCTTT CASSAEGSKNTEAFF
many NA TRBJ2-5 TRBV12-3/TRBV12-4 TGTGCCAGCAGGGCGACTAGCCAAGAGACCCAGTACTTC CASRATSQETQYF
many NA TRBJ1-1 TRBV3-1 TGTGCCAGCAGCCCTCCTAACACTGAAGCTTTCTTT CASSPPNTEAFF
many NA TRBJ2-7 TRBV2 TGTGCCACTCGACAGGCTTATACCTCCTACGAGCAGTACTTC CATRQAYTSYEQYF
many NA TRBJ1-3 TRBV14 TGTGCCAGCAGCCAAGATGACATAACGGAGGGTTTGGGGCAAAACACCATATATTTT CASSQDDITEGLGQNTIYF
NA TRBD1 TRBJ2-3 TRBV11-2 TGTGCCAGCAGTTCGGACAGGGAAGATACGCAGTATTTT CASSSDREDTQYF
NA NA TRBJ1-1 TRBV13 TGTGCCAGCAGCCCCCTGCTCCTCTGCCCGAACACTGAAGCTTTCTTT CASSPLLLCPNTEAFF
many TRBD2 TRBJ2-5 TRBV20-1 TGCAGTGCTAGAGCTAGCGGGGGGTACCAAGAGACCCAGTACTTC CSARASGGYQETQYF
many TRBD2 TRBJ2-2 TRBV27 TGTGCCAGCAGTCCACAATCGGGACTATACACCGGGGAGCTGTTTTTT CASSPQSGLYTGELFF
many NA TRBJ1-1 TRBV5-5 TGTGCCAGCAGCCCGCGAGCGATAGGATCTGAAGCTTTCTTT CASSPRAIGSEAFF
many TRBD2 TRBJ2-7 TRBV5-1 TGCGCCAGCAGCTTGGGGGAACGTTTAGGGACTAGTATGCACGAGCAGTACTTC CASSLGERLGTSMHEQYF
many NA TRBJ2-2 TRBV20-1 TGCAGTGCTAGAGAGGACGGGCAGTACACCGGGGAGCTGTTTTTT CSAREDGQYTGELFF
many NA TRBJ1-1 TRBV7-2 TGTGCCAGCATCCTAGGGGGACCCACGCCGAGAAAAGCTTTCTTT CASILGGPTPRKAFF
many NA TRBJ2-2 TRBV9 TGTGCCAGCAGCGTTAGACCGGGACGAAAGAACACCGGGGAGCTGTTTTTT CASSVRPGRKNTGELFF
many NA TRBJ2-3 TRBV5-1 TGCGCCAGCAGCTTGGGCTCAGATACGCAGTATTTT CASSLGSDTQYF
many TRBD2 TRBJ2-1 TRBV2 TGTGCCAGCAGGCAGCGGGGGGGGTATGAGCAGTTCTTC CASRQRGGYEQFF
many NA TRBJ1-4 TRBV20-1 TGCAGTGCTAATCCCGGGATGGGCGAAAAACTGTTTTTT CSANPGMGEKLFF
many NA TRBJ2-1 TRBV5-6 TGTGCCAGCAGCTTGGAGGCGGTAAGCTCCTACAATGAGCAGTTCTTC CASSLEAVSSYNEQFF
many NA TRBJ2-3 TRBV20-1 TGCAGTGCTAGAGGAAGGGGACTGGGGGATACGCAGTATTTT CSARGRGLGDTQYF
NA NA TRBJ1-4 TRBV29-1 TGCAGCGTTGAAGATCCTGAGGTCGCAACTAATGAAAAACTGTTTTTT CSVEDPEVATNEKLFF
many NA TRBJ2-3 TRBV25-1 TGTGCCAGCAGTGAGGGACGGCCTCCGACAGATACGCAGTATTTT CASSEGRPPTDTQYF
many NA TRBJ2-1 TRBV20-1 TGCAGTGCTATCGCTTGGTCATCGTCCGACAATGAGCAGTTCTTC CSAIAWSSSDNEQFF
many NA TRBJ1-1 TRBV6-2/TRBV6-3 TGTGCCAGCAGTTACCAAGGGATTTCTGAAGCTTTCTTT CASSYQGISEAFF
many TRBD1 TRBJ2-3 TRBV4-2 TGTGCCAGCAGCTTTCGGACAGGGACTAGCACAGATACGCAGTATTTT CASSFRTGTSTDTQYF
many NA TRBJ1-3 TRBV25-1 TGTGCCAGTCAACCCGTAACAGGAGTCTCTGGAAACACCATATATTTT CASQPVTGVSGNTIYF
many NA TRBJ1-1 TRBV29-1 TGCAGCGCCGGGACTCAAAACACTGAAGCTTTCTTT CSAGTQNTEAFF
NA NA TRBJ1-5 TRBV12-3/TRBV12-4 TGTGCCAGCAGCTTAAGTGGGGTGGGAACAAATCAGCCCCAGCATTTT CASSLSGVGTNQPQHF
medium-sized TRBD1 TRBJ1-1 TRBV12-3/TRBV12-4 TGTGCCAGCAGGACCGGGACAGACGGCACTGAAGCTTTCTTT CASRTGTDGTEAFF
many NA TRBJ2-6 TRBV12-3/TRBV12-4 TGTGCCAGCGGTAACCAGGCTGGGGCCAACGTCCTGACTTTC CASGNQAGANVLTF
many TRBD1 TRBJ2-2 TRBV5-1 TGCGCCAGCAGCTCTAAGAGGGACAGACAAGGGTCCGGGGAGCTGTTTTTT CASSSKRDRQGSGELFF
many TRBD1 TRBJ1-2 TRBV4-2 TGTGCCAGCAGCCCCGACAGGGGCGGCGGCTACACCTTC CASSPDRGGGYTF
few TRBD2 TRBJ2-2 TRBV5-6 TGTGCCAGCAGCTTGGCACTAGCGGGTTACACCGGGGAGCTGTTTTTT CASSLALAGYTGELFF
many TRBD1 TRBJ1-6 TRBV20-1 TGCAGTGCTAGGGGACAGGCGGATAATTCACCCCTCCACTTT CSARGQADNSPLHF
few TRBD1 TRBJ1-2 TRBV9 TGTGCCAGCAGCGCGGGACAGGGGCCACGTGGGAACTATGGCTACACCTTC CASSAGQGPRGNYGYTF
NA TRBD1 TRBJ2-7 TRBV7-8 TGTGCCAGCAGCTTACGACAGGGGGTTGACTACGAGCAGTACTTC CASSLRQGVDYEQYF
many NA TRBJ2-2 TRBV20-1 TGCAGTGCTAGTGGGCTCAACACCGGGGAGCTGTTTTTT CSASGLNTGELFF
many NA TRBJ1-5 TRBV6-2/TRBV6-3 TGTGCCAGCAGTCTCAGGGTTGGCGGACAGCCCCAGCATTTT CASSLRVGGQPQHF
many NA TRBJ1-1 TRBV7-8 TGTGCCAGCGGGGCAGAGCTCCTAGGGGAAATGAACACTGAAGCTTTCTTT CASGAELLGEMNTEAFF
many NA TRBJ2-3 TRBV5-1 TGCGCCAGCAGCTGGGAGCCAGATACGCAGTATTTT CASSWEPDTQYF
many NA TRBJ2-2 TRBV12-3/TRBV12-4 TGTGCCAGCAGTTCACAGGGATACACCGGGGAGCTGTTTTTT CASSSQGYTGELFF
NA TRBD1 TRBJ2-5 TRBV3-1 TGTGCCAGCAGAAGTACCGGGACAGGGAGAGAGACCCAGTACTTC CASRSTGTGRETQYF
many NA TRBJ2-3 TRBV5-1 TGCGCCAGCAGCTTGAGGGTGGTAGGGGGCACAGATACGCAGTATTTT CASSLRVVGGTDTQYF
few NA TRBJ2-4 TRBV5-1 TGCGCCAGCAGCTTGGGCCTTAGAGGGAACATTCAGTACTTC CASSLGLRGNIQYF
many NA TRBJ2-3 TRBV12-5 TGTGCTAGTGGTTTGACTGGGACGGGCACAGATACGCAGTATTTT CASGLTGTGTDTQYF